This entry concerns a single T cell receptor (beta chain). These data are taken from a study of blood T cell repertoires in COVID-19. Study-level background: Samples taken during acute and convalescent COVID-19 were collected in the United States, Italy and Spain. PBMCs, B-cell-depleted T cells, or T cells provided the cDNA or gDNA that made up the material.

Here immunoSEQ multiplex PCR was the method, and the copy in TCRdb shows in-frame clones only, minus some. This table holds roughly 150,000 clones, 65% to 85% found once. Across fewer than 25 US areas, participants ranged in age from roughly 18 to 95 years. Membership in each cohort depended on participant-reported clinical history. The germline V and J ends were trimmed by 6 bases and 9 bases, with 18 bases remaining between them. The CDR3 covers 14 residues. Per germline, CDR1 LGHDT and CDR2 YNNKEL (reference sequence). The chain combines TRBV3-1 (or the pseudogene TRBV3-2) with TRBJ2-4; D unresolved. Source material: PBMCs or T cells enriched from blood (not recorded which). The TCR comes from a middle-aged woman with acute COVID-19. CDR3 sequence reads: CASSLLPEIGIQYF. The CDR3 coding sequence is TGTGCCAGCAGTCTATTACCGGAGATTGGCATTCAGTACTTC.